This TCR beta chain originates from a study of shared clonotypes between healthy human individuals (dated by TCRdb to the early 2020s). Background for the entire study: Two women and a few men aged 18 to 49 years were included in the cohort. Each donor's leukapheresis produced roughly between about 0.85 and 10 billion PBMCs. Blood TCR repertoires of 5 or 6 healthy adults were deeply sequenced to estimate repertoire size and the extent of clonotype sharing between individuals. Different laboratories and diverse techniques were used to prepare libraries and sequence TCR repertoires, to increase sequencing depth and limit assay-specific biases. For each donor, CD4 naive and CD4 memory were each run on three plates, CD8 naive on two plates, and CD8 memory on one plate.

Using the deep immunoSEQ assay, TCR CDR3 regions were amplified from genomic DNA by multiplex PCR. Extracted genomic DNA from each cell subset was spread evenly across all wells of several immunoSEQ 96-well plates, with each plate serving as a replicate. For sorted subsets, each replicate PCR was loaded with about 0.2 ug genomic DNA, equivalent to 32,000 or so T cell genomes. Purified libraries were quantified with a Qubit 3.0 fluorometer, sized on a Bioanalyzer 2100, and re-quantified with the KAPA Library Quantification kit. A separate single-read 150-cycle Illumina NextSeq 550 flow cell was used to sequence each immunoSEQ 96-well plate. On the study's bioinformatics: Because only junctional sequences without quality scores were contained in the immunoSEQ output, filtering matching that applied to full-length reads could not be performed. To assign V/J genes and CDR3, sequences were annotated against IMGT germline references using PyIR, a Python wrapper for IgBLAST v1.9. Reads with weak V/J assignments (E-value above 1e-6), missing CDR3, stop codons, out-of-frame junctions, or ambiguous translated residues were removed. V3J clonotypes were defined as sequences sharing an identical inferred V gene, J gene, and CDR3 amino acid sequence. Percentage overlap between repertoires was calculated by dividing the number of shared unique clonotypes by the size of the smaller repertoire. Repertoire richness was assessed with RTK rarefaction, the Chao1 estimator, and Recon v2.1 estimates of unobserved clonotypes. Generation probabilities were computed with OLGA for all TCRbeta clonotypes obtained by the gDNA method from a few donors. What TCRdb holds here is the immuneACCESS table cut down to in-frame rearrangements. Part of the clones is not present; checked against another copy, under half of the missing clones reflect an unresolved V gene, and the others are unexplained. V and J calls and clone size are given by that table; D and trimming were obtained from the DNA. This sample lists approximately 720,000 clones; 92% were detected once. Together, the top ten hold 24% of the sample.

Broad study findings and their caveats: Sharing across several donors was observed for around 4.8% of naive CD4, under 4% of naive CD8, about 2.5% of memory CD4, and approximately 0.41% of memory CD8 clonotypes. Sampling was limited to blood, and TCR repertoires in tissue likely differ from TCR repertoires in blood. Pairwise subsampling led to the expectation that sequencing depth would affect the degree of clonotype sharing among donors. Because the study included a small number of donors, the genetic and exposure-history diversity represented was limited. Clonotypes shared by all four sorted-subset donors showed higher generation probabilities than non-shared clonotypes. Incomplete sequencing was indicated by rarefaction of sorted-subset datasets, despite the large sequencing depth. Naive subsets generally had larger estimated clonotype richness than memory subsets did.

Comment on this clone: No antigen is known for it. Nothing much larger sits one base from this clone, and base qualities are not available.

Via the germline V gene, CDR1 is MDHEN and CDR2 SYDVKM. Here V drops 6 bases and J drops 3 bases, and the junction holds 17 bases not matched to any gene. The CDR3 has 17 amino acids, counting the end cysteine and phenylalanine. CDR3 DNA only is kept here, 51 bases in frame from base 1. CD8 naive samples were CD45RO-negative cells positively selected for CCR7, giving a CD45RA+CCR7+ population that excluded TemRA cells. Donors were healthy HIV-negative adults with no recently reported acute infections or vaccinations. Every donor was a Caucasian adult living in Nashville, Tennessee, USA. After blood collection by leukapheresis, PBMCs were isolated using Ficoll-Histopaque density gradient centrifugation and then cryopreserved in the vapor phase of liquid nitrogen. Analytical flow cytometry was used to check the purity and quantity of each magnetically sorted T cell population. Genomic DNA was isolated from each sorted fraction and quantified by UV absorbance on a Nanodrop 2000c.

Sequenced sample: naive CD8+ T cells sorted from blood. What this sample's cell subset or site label stands for: CD45RA+CCR7+. The rearrangement joined TRBV28 to TRBJ2-7; TRBD1 agrees with 7 junctional bases. This clonotype was obtained from a man younger than 45 in good health. The CDR3 has the sequence CASSSPIAGGSVYEQYF. At the DNA level, the sequence is TGTGCCAGCAGCTCCCCCATAGCAGGGGGTTCGGTCTACGAGCAGTACTTC.